A selection of T cell receptor beta chains follows, all from one sample in a study of T cell responses to AZD1222 COVID-19 vaccine. The table came from immunoSEQ multiplex PCR; TCRdb's copy has only in-frame clones and leaves some out. In the table there are about 130,000 clones, roughly 90% of which are singletons. Sequencing used peripheral blood, obtained on day 0 of AZD1222 vaccination. The receptors come from an adult in good health. The CDR3 runs from the conserved cysteine through the conserved F or W. A D gene is named only where the DNA matches it firmly. Some rows mark clone size as missing; the rest say once, few, many or name a class of expanded clone.

J: TRBJ1-4
D: .
size: .
V: TRBV29-1
CDR3: CSVVGTNEKLFF
DNA: TGCAGCGTTGTTGGCACTAATGAAAAACTGTTTTTT

J: TRBJ2-2
D: TRBD2
size: .
V: TRBV7-9
CDR3: CASSLGGFTGELFF
DNA: TGTGCCAGCAGCTTGGGGGGGTTCACCGGGGAGCTGTTTTTT

J: TRBJ1-1
D: .
size: .
V: TRBV30
CDR3: CAWSVSGSAAFF
DNA: TGTGCCTGGAGTGTGTCAGGGTCCGCGGCTTTCTTT

J: TRBJ1-4
D: .
size: .
V: TRBV5-1
CDR3: CASSLDLNEKLFF
DNA: TGCGCCAGCAGCCTAGACCTTAATGAAAAACTGTTTTTT

J: TRBJ2-7
D: .
size: .
V: TRBV11-1
CDR3: CASSLFGIDEQYF
DNA: TGTGCCAGCAGCTTATTTGGGATTGACGAGCAGTACTTC

J: TRBJ1-2
D: TRBD1
size: once
V: TRBV5-4
CDR3: CASSLTGAQRNGYTF
DNA: TGTGCCAGCAGCTTGACAGGGGCTCAGCGAAATGGCTACACCTTC

J: TRBJ2-1
D: TRBD2
size: .
V: TRBV29-1
CDR3: CSVVRGEEEQFF
DNA: TGCAGCGTTGTCCGGGGGGAGGAGGAGCAGTTCTTC

J: TRBJ1-4
D: .
size: .
V: TRBV11-2
CDR3: CASSLQEKLFF
DNA: TGTGCCAGCAGCTTACAGGAAAAACTGTTTTTT

J: TRBJ1-5
D: .
size: .
V: TRBV19
CDR3: CASKGGSNQPQHF
DNA: TGTGCCAGTAAGGGCGGGTCCAATCAGCCCCAGCATTTT

J: TRBJ2-4
D: .
size: once
V: TRBV7-2
CDR3: CASSPGMERGNIQYF
DNA: TGTGCCAGCAGCCCAGGGATGGAGCGAGGGAACATTCAGTACTTC

J: TRBJ1-5
D: .
size: .
V: TRBV3-1/TRBV3-2
CDR3: CASSQGVGSNQPQHF
DNA: TGTGCCAGCAGCCAAGGAGTGGGAAGCAATCAGCCCCAGCATTTT

J: TRBJ2-1
D: .
size: .
V: TRBV6-6
CDR3: CACREVYNEQFF
DNA: TGTGCCTGCAGAGAAGTTTACAATGAGCAGTTCTTC

J: TRBJ1-3
D: TRBD1
size: .
V: TRBV19
CDR3: CASSTGRKDTIYF
DNA: TGTGCCAGTTCGACAGGGAGGAAAGACACCATATATTTT

J: TRBJ1-3
D: .
size: .
V: TRBV30
CDR3: CAWSLGHDGNTIYF
DNA: TGTGCCTGGAGTCTGGGACACGATGGAAACACCATATATTTT

J: TRBJ1-2
D: .
size: .
V: TRBV6-5
CDR3: CASRQPGNYGYTF
DNA: TGTGCCAGCAGGCAGCCAGGGAACTATGGCTACACCTTC

J: TRBJ1-2
D: .
size: .
V: TRBV2
CDR3: CASHQSKVSYGYTF
DNA: TGTGCCAGCCATCAGTCGAAAGTTAGCTATGGCTACACCTTC

J: TRBJ2-7
D: TRBD1
size: .
V: TRBV10-3
CDR3: CATHDRARSYEQYF
DNA: TGTGCCACGCACGACAGGGCGCGTTCCTACGAGCAGTACTTC

J: TRBJ2-1
D: .
size: .
V: TRBV29-1
CDR3: CSVRSAGLGQFF
DNA: TGCAGCGTCAGGTCGGCGGGACTGGGGCAGTTCTTC

J: TRBJ2-3
D: .
size: few
V: TRBV4-2
CDR3: CASSPGVNTDTQYF
DNA: TGTGCCAGCAGCCCGGGGGTGAACACAGATACGCAGTATTTT

J: TRBJ1-2
D: .
size: .
V: TRBV4-1
CDR3: CASSQGTEYGYTF
DNA: TGCGCCAGCAGCCAAGGGACAGAGTATGGCTACACCTTC